This is a list of T cell receptor beta chains from one sample in a study of T cell repertoires in cytomegalovirus infection. One entry per CDR3 protein results from TCRdb running MiXCR on the reads. The sample shows about half a million distinct CDR3 sequences, 30% to 40% of them seen only once. No antigens are known for them. This sample comprised cultured PBMCs, obtained from culture after CMV antigen stimulation. These receptors originate from a human donor in good health (CMV status not recorded). Some clones in this sample may be carry-over from other donors' samples. Each CDR3 is given with its conserved first and last residue. A D gene is named only where the DNA matches it firmly. Rows give clone size only sometimes, using once, few, many, or a class for an expanded clone.

TRBJ1-1	TRBD1	TRBV7-9	many	CASSPRGQVLITEAFF	TGTGCCAGCAGCCCGAGGGGACAGGTCCTGATAACTGAAGCTTTCTTT
TRBJ2-7	NA	TRBV7-2	many	CASSLGTAAYEQYF	TGTGCCAGCAGCTTAGGGACGGCCGCCTACGAGCAGTACTTC
TRBJ2-2	TRBD2	TRBV2	NA	CASTGLAGAGELFF	TGTGCCAGCACCGGACTAGCGGGAGCCGGGGAGCTGTTTTTT
TRBJ2-3	NA	TRBV19	NA	CASSIRAGATPPDTQYF	TGTGCCAGTAGTATTAGGGCCGGGGCCACCCCCCCCGATACGCAGTATTTT
TRBJ2-6	NA	TRBV30	NA	CAWSSGANVLTF	TGTGCCTGGAGTTCAGGGGCCAACGTCCTGACTTTC
TRBJ1-2	TRBD1	TRBV27	few	CASSSLGTERLSYGYTF	TGTGCCAGCAGTTCCCTCGGGACAGAACGTTTAAGCTATGGCTACACCTTC
TRBJ2-3	NA	TRBV27	few	CASSPPSRLPTDTQYF	TGTGCCAGCAGTCCCCCGTCTAGACTCCCCACAGATACGCAGTATTTT
TRBJ2-2	NA	TRBV6-2/TRBV6-3	few	CASSYSFSAGELFF	TGTGCCAGCAGTTACTCATTTAGTGCCGGGGAGCTGTTTTTT
TRBJ1-2	NA	TRBV10-3	NA	CAISAGLARASYGYTF	TGTGCCATCAGTGCTGGTCTGGCCAGGGCCTCCTATGGCTACACCTTC
TRBJ2-7	TRBD1	TRBV6-8	NA	CASSHRDRSSYEQYF	TGTGCCAGCAGCCACCGGGACAGAAGCTCCTACGAGCAGTACTTC
TRBJ1-2	TRBD1	TRBV7-2	NA	CASSSRQGGYTF	TGTGCCAGCAGCTCTAGACAGGGCGGCTACACCTTC
TRBJ1-2	NA	TRBV27	NA	CASSFYGGSGNGYTF	TGTGCCAGCAGTTTTTACGGGGGAAGCGGAAATGGCTACACCTTC
TRBJ2-4	NA	TRBV19	NA	CASSSAGLNIQYF	TGTGCCAGTAGTTCGGCGGGACTAAACATTCAGTACTTC
TRBJ1-2	NA	TRBV7-2	NA	CASSFSSGDYGYTF	TGTGCCAGCAGCTTTAGTTCGGGTGACTATGGCTACACCTTC
TRBJ1-2	NA	TRBV7-2	many	CASSLASGGGTYGYTF	TGTGCCAGCAGCTTAGCATCTGGAGGAGGGACCTATGGCTACACCTTC
TRBJ2-3	NA	TRBV11-3	NA	CASSHREGATDTQYF	TGTGCCAGCAGCCACAGGGAGGGAGCCACAGATACGCAGTATTTT
TRBJ2-7	NA	TRBV7-2	NA	CASSDNYEQYF	TGTGCCAGCAGTGATAACTACGAGCAGTACTTC
TRBJ2-3	NA	TRBV29-1	many	CSVVGGVTDTQYF	TGCAGCGTTGTAGGAGGGGTTACAGATACGCAGTATTTT
TRBJ2-7	TRBD2	TRBV6-2/TRBV6-3	NA	CASKGTSGSHEQYF	TGTGCCAGCAAAGGGACTAGCGGGAGCCACGAGCAGTACTTC
TRBJ2-2	NA	TRBV7-2	many	CASRLRGTGELFF	TGTGCCAGCCGTCTTCGGGGGACCGGGGAGCTGTTTTTT
TRBJ2-2	NA	TRBV19	NA	CASSSLRGNTGELFF	TGTGCCAGTAGTAGCCTCCGGGGGAACACCGGGGAGCTGTTTTTT
TRBJ2-1	NA	TRBV6-5	NA	CASSYSMLRENEQFF	TGTGCCAGCAGTTACTCGATGTTGAGGGAGAATGAGCAGTTCTTC
TRBJ2-5	TRBD1	TRBV11-3	few	CASSLGQGGPETQYF	TGTGCCAGCAGCTTAGGACAGGGGGGCCCAGAGACCCAGTACTTC
TRBJ2-5	TRBD1	TRBV19	NA	CASRGDRGGETQYF	TGTGCCAGTAGGGGGGACAGGGGCGGCGAGACCCAGTACTTC
TRBJ2-1	NA	TRBV7-2	NA	CASSLVRGWYNEQFF	TGTGCCAGCAGCTTAGTGAGGGGATGGTACAATGAGCAGTTCTTC
TRBJ1-2	TRBD1	TRBV7-2	many	CASSFDRGRTSNYGYTF	TGTGCCAGCAGCTTCGACAGGGGGCGGACAAGTAACTATGGCTACACCTTC
TRBJ2-2	TRBD2	TRBV7-8	many	CASSLGLAGGKNTGELFF	TGTGCCAGCAGCTTGGGACTAGCGGGAGGAAAGAACACCGGGGAGCTGTTTTTT
TRBJ2-7	NA	TRBV7-4	NA	CASSLGETLSYEQYF	TGTGCCAGCAGCTTAGGGGAAACCCTTTCATACGAGCAGTACTTC
TRBJ2-1	TRBD1	TRBV14	NA	CASSQGRTGESAGNEQFF	TGTGCCAGCAGCCAAGGACGGACAGGGGAATCGGCTGGCAATGAGCAGTTCTTC
TRBJ1-4	NA	TRBV18	once	CASKQGSNEKLFF	TGTGCCAGCAAACAGGGCTCGAATGAAAAACTGTTTTTT
TRBJ2-1	TRBD2	TRBV7-3	NA	CASSLRGTSGYNEQFF	TGTGCCAGCAGCTTGAGGGGGACTAGCGGGTACAATGAGCAGTTCTTC
TRBJ2-1	NA	TRBV11-3	few	CASSLAGTTKDEQFF	TGTGCCAGCAGCTTAGCCGGGACCACGAAGGATGAGCAGTTCTTC
TRBJ2-3	NA	TRBV7-9	few	CASSPPVFGTQYF	TGTGCCAGCAGCCCCCCCGTGTTCGGGACGCAGTATTTT
TRBJ2-6	NA	TRBV10-3	few	CAISEVPGPTAGANVLTF	TGTGCCATCAGTGAGGTCCCCGGACCGACCGCTGGGGCCAACGTCCTGACTTTC
TRBJ1-1	TRBD1	TRBV12-3/TRBV12-4	many	CASFLRTGGLNTEAFF	TGTGCCAGCTTCTTGCGGACAGGGGGCCTCAACACTGAAGCTTTCTTT
TRBJ1-2	TRBD1	TRBV12-3/TRBV12-4	NA	CASTDRGDGYTF	TGTGCCAGCACCGACAGGGGGGATGGCTACACCTTC
TRBJ1-6	NA	TRBV29-1	NA	CSVGLPNSPLHF	TGCAGCGTTGGATTACCGAATTCACCCCTCCACTTT
TRBJ1-2	TRBD1	TRBV7-2	many	CASSSSTGEHGYTF	TGTGCCAGCAGCTCCTCAACAGGGGAGCATGGCTACACCTTC
TRBJ1-1	NA	TRBV12-3/TRBV12-4	NA	CASSRNRIEAFF	TGTGCCAGCAGTCGGAACAGGATTGAAGCTTTCTTT
TRBJ2-6	NA	TRBV11-3	few	CASSLEQGSGANVLTF	TGTGCCAGCAGCTTAGAACAGGGTTCCGGGGCCAACGTCCTGACTTTC
TRBJ2-7	NA	TRBV6-1	few	CASTETVYEQYF	TGTGCCAGCACTGAGACAGTCTACGAGCAGTACTTC
TRBJ1-1	NA	TRBV7-6	few	CASRAKLGMNTEAFF	TGTGCCAGCAGGGCTAAGCTGGGAATGAACACTGAAGCTTTCTTT
TRBJ2-1	TRBD2	TRBV7-6	many	CASMTAGGSDEQFF	TGTGCCAGCATGACAGCGGGAGGGAGTGATGAGCAGTTCTTC
TRBJ2-1	TRBD2	TRBV29-1	few	CSGGYVAGGSYNEQFF	TGCAGCGGGGGATACGTAGCGGGAGGGTCCTACAATGAGCAGTTCTTC
TRBJ2-7	NA	TRBV28	few	CASREEGSTYEQYF	TGTGCCAGCCGTGAGGAGGGCTCCACCTACGAGCAGTACTTC